A single sample gave rise to the 19 T cell receptor beta chains below, sequenced in a study of memory CD4+ T cells and cytomegalovirus serostatus (dated by TCRdb to about 2019). Receptor libraries were prepared by the immunoSEQ multiplex PCR assay. Entries here come from immuneACCESS through TCRdb and include only in-frame sequences with V and J called. Some clones fail to appear in such tables; in the studies checked, an unresolved V gene covers under half of the shortfall, and the cause of the remainder is unknown. For this sample there are approximately 47,000 clones; under 80% appear just once. The ten largest make up 0.94% of the sample. A FACSAria II was used to sort memory CD4+ T cells, defined as single viable CD3+CD4+CD8-CD45RO+ cells. The sequenced material came from memory CD4+ T cells from blood. Every receptor here comes from an adult in good health and CMV-seronegative.

The chain links TRBV19 to TRBJ1-6; D call uncertain. The V end was cut by 2 bases, the J end by 9 bases, with 14 bases between. There are 15 residues in the CDR3. CDR1 LNHDA and CDR2 SQIVND come from the germline V gene (reference sequence). This CDR3 reads CASSITVLGTSPLHF. CDR3 sequence (DNA): TGTGCCAGTAGTATAACGGTCCTCGGCACTTCACCCCTCCACTTT.

The rearrangement uses TRBV30 and TRBJ1-6, with D possibly being TRBD1 (6 bases). The germline V and J ends were trimmed by 6 bases and 9 bases, with 21 bases remaining between them. This CDR3 has 15 amino acids. Germline V gives CDR1 GTSNPN, CDR2 SVGIG (reference sequence). The CDR3 nucleotides read TGTGCCTGTCCGGGACGGTCAGGGGTCGGTTCACCCCTCCACTTT. Protein: CACPGRSGVGSPLHF.

This sequence joins TRBV10-3 and TRBJ2-7; TRBD1 might be the D (5 bases). The CDR3 runs to 11 residues. The germline gives CDR1 ENHRY, CDR2 SYGVKD. The V and J ends lost 6 bases and 2 bases respectively, with 5 bases between them. The chain's CDR3 is CAIRDTYEQYF. CDR3 in DNA: TGTGCCATCAGGGACACCTACGAGCAGTACTTC.

The chain is built from TRBV7-3 and TRBJ2-1; 8 nucleotides line up with TRBD1. Germline CDR1 and CDR2: SGHTA and FQGTGA. The CDR3 has 14 residues. Trimming at V came to 5 bases and at J to 3 bases, leaving 3 bases not matched to a gene. The CDR3: CASSQGQVYNEQFF. CDR3 in DNA: TGTGCCAGCAGCCAGGGACAGGTCTACAATGAGCAGTTCTTC.

This clone was counted only a few times. The rearrangement joins TRBV7-9 to TRBJ2-7; D unclear. Between the trimmed V and J ends, which lost 10 bases and 0 bases, there was a span of 19 bases. This CDR3 is built from 15 residues. Germline loops: CDR1 SEHNR, CDR2 FQNEAQ (reference sequence). The CDR3 region has the DNA TGTGCCATAGAGCAGGATTGGGTCCCCTCCTACGAGCAGTACTTC. Protein: CAIEQDWVPSYEQYF.

This clone was detected only a few times. The chain couples TRBV30 to TRBJ1-5; no definite D call. The CDR3 contains 13 residues. The ends were cut back, 5 bases at V and 0 bases at J, with 8 bases in the middle. Germline V CDR1 and CDR2: GTSNPN, SVGIG (reference sequence). CDR3 amino acids: CAWAQDSNQPQHF. The CDR3 nucleotides read TGTGCCTGGGCGCAGGATAGCAATCAGCCCCAGCATTTT.

The V gene is TRBV28, the J gene TRBJ2-2; 8 bases line up with TRBD2. This CDR3 spans 15 amino acids. CDR1 and CDR2 (germline): MDHEN, SYDVKM. The V segment lost 3 bases and the J segment 1 base; nucleotides outside the gene matches: 1. The DNA for the CDR3 is TGTGCCAGCAGTTTCGGGGGGGGGAACACCGGGGAGCTGTTTTTT. This translates into CASSFGGGNTGELFF.

The chain couples TRBV6-1 to TRBJ2-7; TRBD2 agrees at 11 bases. V was pared by 1 base and J by 3 bases, with 2 bases of the junction left unmatched. Germline values: CDR1 MNHNS, CDR2 SASEGT. This CDR3 is built from 15 residues. The CDR3 DNA sequence: TGTGCCAGCAGTGAAGTCCTAGCGGGGGGCTACGAGCAGTACTTC. Protein sequence: CASSEVLAGGYEQYF.

This clone was counted a single time. The chain combines TRBV9 with TRBJ2-2, with TRBD1 matching 10 bases. The CDR3 runs to 15 residues. Germline V gene data show CDR1 as SGDLS and CDR2 as YYNGEE. Trimming removed 4 bases from V and 3 bases from J; junction bases left unmatched: 3. The CDR3 DNA follows: TGTGCCAGCAGCACAGGACAGGGGGACACCGGGGAGCTGTTTTTT. This sequence encodes CASSTGQGDTGELFF.

The chain combines TRBV28 with TRBJ1-2, with 10 bases that match TRBD1. V shed 7 bases and J 3 bases; nucleotides not matched to a gene: 14. The CDR3 consists of 17 residues. Germline V gives CDR1 MDHEN, CDR2 SYDVKM. The CDR3 spells CASTPPGTGVMDYGYTF. In DNA form, the CDR3 reads TGTGCCAGCACGCCTCCAGGGACAGGGGTGATGGACTATGGCTACACCTTC.

V is TRBV28 and J is TRBJ2-5; D is unresolved. The tail of the sequence fits TRBJ2-7 better, so the J call may be wrong. This CDR3 is built from 13 residues. The germline V gene encodes CDR1 MDHEN and CDR2 SYDVKM. The CDR3 DNA sequence: TGTGCCAGCTTGACGGTTTCCTCCTACGAGCAGTACTTC. Protein product: CASLTVSSYEQYF.

The CDR3 nucleotides are TGTGCCAGCAGTTTAACGCGCGAAAAACTGTTTTTT. Translating it yields CASSLTREKLFF. The rearrangement joins TRBV28 to TRBJ1-4; D remains unclear. Trimming removed 2 bases at V and 8 bases at J, with 6 bases between. Germline V gene data show CDR1 as MDHEN and CDR2 as SYDVKM. The CDR3 spans 12 residues.

In this sample, this clone turned up once. The rearrangement links TRBV5-1 to TRBJ1-1, with unresolved D. The V gene lost 0 bases and the J gene lost 1 base, with 13 bases spanning the gap. This CDR3 comprises 16 residues. Germline CDR1 SGHRS, CDR2 YFSETQ. This CDR3 reads CASSLGWELPNTEAFF. DNA of the CDR3: TGCGCCAGCAGCTTGGGTTGGGAACTTCCGAACACTGAAGCTTTCTTT.

The J gene is TRBJ1-6, the V gene TRBV5-4; no clear D gene. This CDR3 is built from 14 residues. Germline V gene data show CDR1 as SGHNT and CDR2 as YYREEE (reference sequence). The ends were cut back, 0 bases at V and 7 bases at J, with 8 bases in the middle. The CDR3 coding sequence is TGTGCCAGCAGCTTGGCACAGACCAATTCACCCCTCCACTTT. Translated: CASSLAQTNSPLHF.

In its sample, this clone was seen a few times. The chain is built from TRBV4-3 and TRBJ1-6; no reliable D call. The germline gives CDR1 LGHNA, CDR2 YSLEER. Trimming left V 0 bases short and J 8 bases short, with 11 bases between. The CDR3 length is 15 residues. In nucleotides, the CDR3 is TGCGCCAGCAGCCAAGAGAGCCATCGGGATTCACCCCTCCACTTT. It translates to CASSQESHRDSPLHF.

The V gene is TRBV10-3, the J gene TRBJ2-3; D tentatively fits TRBD1 or TRBD2 (5 bases each). Per the germline V gene, CDR1 is ENHRY and CDR2 is SYGVKD. V dropped 2 bases and J dropped 3 bases, with 12 bases sitting between them. The CDR3 loop spans 15 amino acids. CDR3: CAISERGEGTDTQYF. The CDR3 DNA follows: TGTGCCATCAGTGAGAGAGGGGAAGGGACAGATACGCAGTATTTT.

This chain links TRBV4-3 with TRBJ1-5; 8 nucleotides match TRBD1. After removal of 3 bases from V and 7 bases from J, the junction contained 14 bases not matched to a gene. This CDR3 contains 17 residues. The germline V gene encodes CDR1 LGHNA and CDR2 YSLEER. CDR3 bases: TGCGCCAGCAGCCATGACCTCGGACAGGGATCGGGCCAGCCCCAGCATTTT. Its protein is CASSHDLGQGSGQPQHF.

CDR3 amino acids: CASSRDRDTEAFF. The CDR3 coding sequence is TGTGCCAGCAGCCGGGACAGGGATACTGAAGCTTTCTTT. This chain uses TRBV6-4 with TRBJ1-1; 9 positions match TRBD1. This CDR3 is 13 amino acids long. The V segment lost 6 bases and the J segment 5 bases; nucleotides outside the gene matches: 4. The V gene's germline CDR1 is MRHNA and CDR2 SNTAGT.

The chain joins TRBV6-1 to TRBJ2-1, with D perhaps assigned TRBD1 or TRBD2 (5 bases each). The CDR3 runs to 16 residues. With 4 bases removed from V and 0 bases from J, the gap between germline ends came to 13 bases. From germline, CDR1 is MNHNS and CDR2 SASEGT. The CDR3 nucleotides read TGTGCCAGCAGTGGGGGGAGAGGAAGCTCCTACAATGAGCAGTTCTTC. As protein: CASSGGRGSSYNEQFF.